The clone carrying this T cell receptor beta chain was seen a few times. This table comes from immunoSEQ multiplex PCR, and its TCRdb copy is limited to in-frame clones, with some not included. Among about 7,000 clones listed, under 80% were seen once. The sample is drawn from a study of T cell repertoires in ileal Crohn's disease. The CDR3 loop spans 16 amino acids. Germline CDR1 SNHLY, CDR2 FYNNEI. V lost 3 bases to trimming and J lost 2 bases, with 13 bases between them. The sample was ileal tissue. The V gene is TRBV2, the J gene TRBJ1-4, with D possibly being TRBD1 (5 bases). This TCR came from an adult with Crohn's disease. The CDR3 region is CASSEVGTRTNEKLFF. For the CDR3, the DNA is TGTGCCAGCAGTGAGGTTGGGACTCGGACTAATGAAAAACTGTTTTTT.